Shown below are 7 T cell receptor beta chains from a single sample sequenced in a study of human T cells and chemical hapten exposure. TCRdb recomputed calls from the RACE reads with MiXCR, one row per CDR3 protein. Of about 250,000 distinct CDR3 sequences detected, about 7.7% appear once; the ten largest clones hold roughly 1.2%. Time point defined: pre-sensitization, week 0. Regarding treatment: therapeutic diphenylcyclopropenone sensitization with weekly scalp DPC. The source material was whole blood, sampled in connection with sensitization to the hapten diphenylcyclopropenone (DPC). These receptors were taken from a man aged 18 to 35 with alopecia areata. Some clones in this sample may be carry-over from other donors' samples.

This clonotype turned up a few times. The rearrangement uses TRBV10-3 and TRBJ1-4, with no clear D. Germline V gene lookup returns CDR1 ENHRY and CDR2 SYGVKD. V was clipped by 0 bases and J by 3 bases, with 11 bases between them. The CDR3 consists of 16 residues. In DNA, the CDR3 is TGTGCCATCAGTGAGTCGATAAGGATCCCTAATGAAAAACTGTTTTTT. This encodes CAISESIRIPNEKLFF.

The table lists this clonotype with a few counts. This sequence joins TRBV29-1 and TRBJ2-2, with TRBD1 matching 8 bases. Germline lookup yields CDR1 SQVTM and CDR2 ANQGSEA. The junction had 2 bases not matched to a gene; V was cut back by 4 bases and J by 1 base. CDR3 length equals 14 residues. The CDR3 here is CSVGTGMNTGELFF. The CDR3, as DNA: TGCAGCGTTGGGACAGGGATGAACACCGGGGAGCTGTTTTTT.

This clonotype was seen at least ten times. This chain joins TRBV28 and TRBJ1-1, with TRBD1 as a possible D gene (6 bases). Germline assignment: CDR1 MDHEN and CDR2 SYDVKM. CDR3 length equals 15 residues. Trimming pared 7 bases from V and 4 bases from J, leaving 19 bases between. CDR3 coding DNA: TGTGCCAGCACCATTAGTTCTCAGGGGAGCACTGAAGCTTTCTTT. Translated: CASTISSQGSTEAFF.

In its sample, this clonotype was seen many times. In nucleotides, the CDR3 is TGTGCCAGCAGTCTCCCCAAAGGTTCCTACGAGCAGTACTTC. Translating it yields CASSLPKGSYEQYF. The chain carries TRBV28 and TRBJ2-7; D remains unclear. Per germline, CDR1 MDHEN and CDR2 SYDVKM. Trimming shortened V by 5 bases and J by 1 base, and 12 bases separated the two germline ends. The CDR3 length is 14 residues.

This clonotype was picked up a small number of times. V is TRBV29-1 and J is TRBJ1-1; D is uncertain. CDR1 is SQVTM and CDR2 is ANQGSEA in the germline V gene. The V gene lost 4 bases and the J gene lost 2 bases, with 11 bases spanning the gap. The CDR3 contains 13 residues. CDR3 sequence: CSVGGRYNTEAFF. The CDR3 DNA follows: TGCAGCGTTGGAGGCAGATACAACACTGAAGCTTTCTTT. Based on the CDR3 plus reference TRBV29-1 and TRBJ1-1, the full variable domain is SAVISQKPSRDICQRGTSLTIQCQVDSQVTMMFWYRQQPGQSLTLIATANQGSEATYESGFVIDKFPISRPNLTFSTLTVSNMSPEDSSIYLCSVGGRYNTEAFFGQGTRLTVV.

The chain employs TRBV29-1 and TRBJ2-7; D call uncertain. The germline V gene has CDR1 SQVTM and CDR2 ANQGSEA. The CDR3 loop spans 12 amino acids. Trimming removed 5 bases from V and 2 bases from J, with 10 bases in between. The CDR3 spells CSVSLGTYEQYF. The CDR3 nucleotides are TGCAGCGTTTCGTTAGGGACCTACGAGCAGTACTTC.

The rearrangement links TRBV6-6 to TRBJ2-3; 7 bases match TRBD2. J was trimmed by 5 bases and V by 2 bases; bases with no gene match: 10. The CDR3 is made up of 16 amino acids. Per the germline V gene, CDR1 is MNHNY and CDR2 is SVGAGI (reference sequence). In DNA, the CDR3 is TGTGCCAGCAGTTACCGCGGCCAGGGCGGGGGAGATACGCAGTATTTT. As protein: CASSYRGQGGGDTQYF.